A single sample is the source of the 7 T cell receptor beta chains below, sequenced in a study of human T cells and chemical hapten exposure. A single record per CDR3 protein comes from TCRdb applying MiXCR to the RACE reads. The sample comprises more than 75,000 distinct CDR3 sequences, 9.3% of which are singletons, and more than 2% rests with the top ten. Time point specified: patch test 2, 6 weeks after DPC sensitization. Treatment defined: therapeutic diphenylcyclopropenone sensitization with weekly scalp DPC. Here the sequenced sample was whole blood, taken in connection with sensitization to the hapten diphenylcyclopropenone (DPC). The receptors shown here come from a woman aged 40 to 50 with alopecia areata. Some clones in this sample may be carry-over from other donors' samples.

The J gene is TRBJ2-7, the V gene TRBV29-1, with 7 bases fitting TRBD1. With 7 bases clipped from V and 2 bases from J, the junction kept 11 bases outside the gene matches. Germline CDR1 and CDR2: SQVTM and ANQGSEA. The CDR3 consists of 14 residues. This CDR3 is CSALTDRVAYEQYF. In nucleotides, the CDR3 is TGCAGCGCTTTAACCGACAGGGTCGCCTACGAGCAGTACTTC.

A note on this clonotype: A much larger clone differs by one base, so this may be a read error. CDR3 residues: CASSGGTWQGQETQYF. DNA of the CDR3: TGCGCCAGCAGCGGCGGGACATGGCAGGGTCAAGAGACCCAGTACTTC. The chain couples TRBV5-1 to TRBJ2-5; D possibly uses TRBD1 or TRBD2 (6 bases each). The CDR3 is 16 amino acids. V was trimmed by 4 bases and J by 2 bases, leaving 18 bases between them. CDR1 is SGHRS and CDR2 is YFSETQ in the germline V gene.

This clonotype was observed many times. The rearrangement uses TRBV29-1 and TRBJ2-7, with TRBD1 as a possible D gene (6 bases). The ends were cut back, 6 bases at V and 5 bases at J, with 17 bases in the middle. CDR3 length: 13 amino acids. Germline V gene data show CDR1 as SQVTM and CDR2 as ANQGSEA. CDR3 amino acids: CSVNYRDPNEQYF. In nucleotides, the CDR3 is TGCAGCGTGAATTACAGGGATCCGAACGAGCAGTACTTC.

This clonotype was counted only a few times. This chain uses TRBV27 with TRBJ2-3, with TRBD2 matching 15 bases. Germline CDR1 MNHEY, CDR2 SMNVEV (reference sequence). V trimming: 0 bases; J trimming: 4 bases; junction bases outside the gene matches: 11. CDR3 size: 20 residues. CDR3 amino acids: CASSLSPGLAGGGDSDTQYF. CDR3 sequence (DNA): TGTGCCAGCAGTTTATCGCCGGGACTAGCGGGAGGCGGGGATTCAGATACGCAGTATTTT.

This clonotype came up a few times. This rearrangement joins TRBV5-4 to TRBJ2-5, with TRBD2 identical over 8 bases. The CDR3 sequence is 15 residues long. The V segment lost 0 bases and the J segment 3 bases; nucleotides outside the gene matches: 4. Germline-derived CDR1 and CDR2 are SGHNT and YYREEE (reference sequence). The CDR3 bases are TGTGCCAGCAGCTTGGACGCGGGAGGAGAAGAGACCCAGTACTTC. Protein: CASSLDAGGEETQYF.

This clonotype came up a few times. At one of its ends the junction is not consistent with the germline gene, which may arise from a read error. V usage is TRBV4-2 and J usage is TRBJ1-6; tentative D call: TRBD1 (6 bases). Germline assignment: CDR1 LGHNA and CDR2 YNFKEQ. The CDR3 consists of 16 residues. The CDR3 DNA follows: TGTGCCAGCAGCCAAGATGGACAGCGGAATAATTCGCCCCTCCACTTT. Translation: CASSQDGQRNNSPLHF.

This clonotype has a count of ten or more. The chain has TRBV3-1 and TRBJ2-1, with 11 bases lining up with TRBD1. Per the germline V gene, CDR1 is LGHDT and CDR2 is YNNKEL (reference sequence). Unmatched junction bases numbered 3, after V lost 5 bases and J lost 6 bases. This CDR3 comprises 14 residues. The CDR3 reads CASSSGTGGNEQFF. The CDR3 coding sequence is TGTGCCAGCAGCTCCGGGACAGGGGGCAATGAGCAGTTCTTC.